These 30 T cell receptor beta chains were sequenced from one sample in a study of T cell repertoires in cytomegalovirus infection. TCRdb recomputed calls from the reads with MiXCR, one row per CDR3 protein. Found here are more than 400,000 distinct CDR3 sequences, about a quarter of them singletons; the top ten hold roughly 13%. Sequencing input: PBMCs. The receptors derive from a human donor in good health (CMV status not recorded). Some clones in this sample may be carry-over from other donors' samples.

The chain joins TRBV9 to TRBJ1-1; unclear D gene. The V end was cut by 2 bases, the J end by 7 bases, with 15 bases between. The CDR3 has 14 residues. The germline CDR1 and CDR2 sequences are SGDLS and YYNGEE. CDR3 sequence: CASSVSTSDVEAFF. The CDR3 bases are TGTGCCAGCAGCGTTTCCACCTCGGACGTTGAAGCTTTCTTT.

The chain recombines TRBV24-1 with TRBJ2-5; D not resolved. This CDR3 spans 14 amino acids. Germline V gives CDR1 KGHDR, CDR2 SFDVKD. V was pared by 3 bases and J by 0 bases, with 7 bases between. The CDR3 coding sequence is TGTGCCACCAGTGATCCGCGGAACCAAGAGACCCAGTACTTC. Its translation is CATSDPRNQETQYF.

The table lists this clonotype with a few counts. This sequence joins TRBV27 and TRBJ2-5; 9 bases fit TRBD2. CDR1 MNHEY and CDR2 SMNVEV come from the germline V gene (reference sequence). Unmatched junction bases numbered 12, after V lost 5 bases and J lost 5 bases. CDR3 length: 16 amino acids. The CDR3 bases are TGTGCCAGCAGTCCAATTAGCGGGAGTCCAGGGGAGACCCAGTACTTC. It translates to CASSPISGSPGETQYF.

The sample holds a few counts of this clonotype. The J gene is TRBJ2-3, the V gene TRBV24-1; 7 bases are a match to TRBD2. The CDR3 is made up of 14 amino acids. Trimming removed 9 bases from V and 2 bases from J; junction bases left unmatched: 7. Germline assignment: CDR1 KGHDR and CDR2 SFDVKD. The CDR3 sequence is CATGAGATTDTQYF. DNA of the CDR3: TGTGCCACCGGCGCGGGAGCGACCACAGATACGCAGTATTTT.

This clonotype was seen a handful of times. CDR3 nucleotides: TGTGCCAGCAGCTTGCGGGGGGGCCCCTACGAGCAGTACTTC. It encodes CASSLRGGPYEQYF. The chain combines TRBV12-3 or TRBV12-4 with TRBJ2-7; 9 bases align to TRBD2. The CDR3 extends over 14 amino acids. V lost 6 bases and J lost 2; bases outside the gene matches: 5.

This clonotype turned up a few times. This chain uses TRBV5-6 with TRBJ2-7; TRBD1 agrees at 9 bases. The CDR3 extends over 16 amino acids. V lost 4 bases to trimming and J lost 5 bases; unmatched junction nucleotides: 13. Germline V gene data show CDR1 as SGHDT and CDR2 as YYEEEE. The CDR3 spells CASSLMTGTGRHEQYF. CDR3 coding DNA: TGTGCCAGCAGCCTTATGACAGGGACAGGGCGCCACGAGCAGTACTTC.

This clonotype came up once. This rearrangement joins TRBV27 to TRBJ1-6; perhaps TRBD1 as D (6 bases). The germline V gene has CDR1 MNHEY and CDR2 SMNVEV (reference sequence). The CDR3 length is 12 residues. V was pared by 7 bases and J by 9 bases, with 10 bases between. In nucleotides, the CDR3 is TGTGCCAGCACCACAGGGCCTTCACCCCTCCACTTT. Translation gives CASTTGPSPLHF.

This clonotype occurred a few times. This chain links TRBV12-3 or TRBV12-4 with TRBJ2-2, with D unclear. The CDR3 has 17 amino acids. Trimming removed 4 bases from V and 4 bases from J, with 19 bases in between. The CDR3 nucleotides read TGTGCCAGCAGTTCCAAAATTATAGCTACGGCCACCGGGGAGCTGTTTTTT. Translated: CASSSKIIATATGELFF.

This clonotype was detected only a few times. The rearrangement joins TRBV7-9 to TRBJ1-3; the D gene is possibly TRBD1 (6 bases). The CDR3 consists of 15 residues. The germline V gene has CDR1 SEHNR and CDR2 FQNEAQ (reference sequence). Between the trimmed V and J ends, which lost 6 bases and 0 bases, there was a span of 12 bases. This CDR3 is CASSPRGPSGNTIYF. The CDR3 DNA reads TGTGCCAGCAGTCCACGGGGGCCCTCTGGAAACACCATATATTTT.

J is TRBJ2-1 and V is TRBV7-8; 12 bases agree with TRBD2. Germline V gives CDR1 SGHVS, CDR2 FQNEAQ. The CDR3 spans 15 residues. V dropped 1 base and J dropped 12; count of bases not matched to a gene: 7. CDR3 in DNA: TGTGCCAGCAGCTTAGACGCGACTAGCGGGAGTATGCAGTTCTTC. It codes for CASSLDATSGSMQFF.

The V gene is TRBV23-1, the J gene TRBJ2-3; D call uncertain. TRBV23-1 is reported as an ORF; its role is uncertain. CDR3 length: 10 amino acids. Trimming removed 10 bases from V and 2 bases from J, with 4 bases in between. This CDR3 is CANNTDTQYF. CDR3 DNA: TGCGCCAACAACACAGATACGCAGTATTTT.

This clonotype has a handful of counts. V and J are TRBV20-1 and TRBJ2-1; unclear D gene. V shed 0 bases and J shed 0 bases, with 9 bases lying between them. This CDR3 has 15 amino acids. Germline V lookup: CDR1 DFQATT, CDR2 SNEGSKA (reference sequence). The CDR3 region has the DNA TGCAGTGCTAGAGATCCGCTCGGCTCCTACAATGAGCAGTTCTTC. Amino acids: CSARDPLGSYNEQFF.

This clonotype has a handful of counts. The V and J genes are TRBV27 and TRBJ1-6, with TRBD1 identical over 9 bases. CDR3 length: 16 residues. Germline lookup yields CDR1 MNHEY and CDR2 SMNVEV (reference sequence). V shed 4 bases and J 8 bases; nucleotides not matched to a gene: 9. This chain's CDR3 is CASSSRTGDEDSPLHF. The CDR3 DNA is TGTGCCAGCAGTTCTCGGACAGGGGATGAAGATTCACCCCTCCACTTT.

The chain is built from TRBV6-2 or TRBV6-3 and TRBJ1-2; D might be TRBD1 (6 bases). Trimming shortened V by 6 bases and J by 4 bases, and 18 bases separated the two germline ends. This CDR3 contains 15 residues. Germline V gives CDR1 MNHEY, CDR2 SVGEGT. The CDR3 DNA follows: TGTGCCAGCAGCCAAGGGACACCGGGCGGCTATGGCTACACCTTC. This encodes CASSQGTPGGYGYTF.

This clonotype was found a few times. The chain carries TRBV28 and TRBJ1-5; D might be TRBD1 (5 bases). CDR1 is MDHEN, CDR2 SYDVKM, per germline. V was cut by 6 bases and J by 7 bases, with 16 bases left in between. This CDR3 has 14 amino acids. The CDR3 DNA sequence: TGTGCCAGCAGAGTTGGGGCCGTTGGGCAGCCCCAGCATTTT. Its protein product is CASRVGAVGQPQHF.

This clonotype was observed a few times. The chain couples TRBV6-2 or TRBV6-3 to TRBJ2-5; D may match TRBD1 or TRBD2 (5 bases each). V lost 5 bases, J lost 5 bases, and 21 bases lay in between. This CDR3 has 16 residues. Germline V gene lookup returns CDR1 MNHEY and CDR2 SVGEGT. DNA for the CDR3: TGTGCCAGCAGTGCTGACGCCGGGACCTGGGGGGAGACCCAGTACTTC. This translates into CASSADAGTWGETQYF.

This clonotype came up many times. The rearrangement links TRBV7-2 to TRBJ2-3; TRBD1 matches at 8 bases. V lost 2 bases and J lost 9; bases outside the gene matches: 4. The germline CDR1 and CDR2 sequences are SGHTA and FQGNSA. This CDR3 is 13 amino acids long. CDR3 sequence: CASSLFQGATQYF. The CDR3 DNA sequence: TGTGCCAGCAGCTTATTTCAGGGGGCAACGCAGTATTTT. Full variable domain (missing parts from reference TRBV7-2 and TRBJ2-3): GAGVSQSPSNKVTEKGKDVELRCDPISGHTALYWYRQSLGQGLEFLIYFQGNSAPDKSGLPSDRFSAERTGGSVSTLTIQRTQQEDSAVYLCASSLFQGATQYFGPGTRLTVL.

V gene TRBV19 combines with J gene TRBJ1-5, with TRBD1 as a possible D gene (6 bases). The CDR3 totals 16 residues. Germline V gives CDR1 LNHDA, CDR2 SQIVND (reference sequence). With 2 bases removed from V and 2 bases from J, the gap between germline ends came to 13 bases. DNA for the CDR3: TGTGCCAGTAGTATACTCGGCAGGGGAGGCAATCAGCCCCAGCATTTT. It specifies CASSILGRGGNQPQHF.

The chain combines TRBV27 with TRBJ1-5; 10 bases are shared with TRBD1. After removal of 3 bases from V and 7 bases from J, the junction contained 3 bases not matched to a gene. The CDR3 runs to 14 residues. CDR1 MNHEY and CDR2 SMNVEV come from the germline V gene (reference sequence). In nucleotides, the CDR3 is TGTGCCAGCAGTTTGACAGGGGGCGGCCAGCCCCAGCATTTT. Translation gives CASSLTGGGQPQHF.

V is TRBV5-1 and J is TRBJ1-2; the match to TRBD1 covers 7 bases. This CDR3 is built from 14 residues. Germline V gene sequence: CDR1 SGHRS, CDR2 YFSETQ. Trimming removed 2 bases from V and 4 bases from J; junction bases left unmatched: 5. The CDR3 protein is CASSFETGSYGYTF. CDR3 in DNA: TGCGCCAGCAGCTTTGAGACAGGGAGCTATGGCTACACCTTC.

The rearrangement uses TRBV30 and TRBJ1-4; no firm D call. Deletions cut 2 bases from V and 3 bases from J, with 13 bases between. CDR1 GTSNPN and CDR2 SVGIG come from the germline V gene (reference sequence). The CDR3 loop spans 15 amino acids. CDR3 DNA sequence: TGTGCCTGGAGTTCCCCCCCAGAGGCTAATGAAAAACTGTTTTTT. Encoded protein: CAWSSPPEANEKLFF.

In its sample, this clonotype was seen a few times. J is TRBJ2-7 and V is TRBV6-2 or TRBV6-3; 8 bases fit TRBD2. Germline V gives CDR1 MNHEY, CDR2 SVGEGT. This CDR3 has 14 amino acids. V lost 5 bases to trimming and J lost 7 bases; unmatched junction nucleotides: 10. The DNA of the CDR3 is TGTGCCAGCAGTCTAAATATAGCGGGAAAGGAGCAGTACGTC. It specifies CASSLNIAGKEQYV.

This clonotype was counted at least ten times. The J gene is TRBJ2-3, the V gene TRBV28; tentatively, D is TRBD1 (6 bases). Deletions cut 5 bases from V and 3 bases from J, with 9 bases between. This CDR3 region has 13 residues. From germline, CDR1 is MDHEN and CDR2 SYDVKM. The CDR3 DNA follows: TGTGCCAGCAGTCCTGGACAGACAGATACGCAGTATTTT. Its protein product is CASSPGQTDTQYF. Full variable domain (missing parts from reference TRBV28 and TRBJ2-3): DVKVTQSSRYLVKRTGEKVFLECVQDMDHENMFWYRQDPGLGLRLIYFSYDVKMKEKGDIPEGYSVSREKKERFSLILESASTNQTSMYLCASSPGQTDTQYFGPGTRLTVL.

This clonotype was seen more than once but under ten times. The rearrangement uses TRBV28 and TRBJ2-1, with 10 bases aligning to TRBD2. With 4 bases clipped from V and 0 bases from J, the junction kept 12 bases outside the gene matches. Per germline, CDR1 MDHEN and CDR2 SYDVKM. This CDR3 spans 19 amino acids. CDR3 bases: TGTGCCAGCAGTTCTTTAGCGGGAGGAGGGGTAAGCTCCTACAATGAGCAGTTCTTC. Translating gives CASSSLAGGGVSSYNEQFF.

This chain connects TRBV6-6 to TRBJ2-2; TRBD1 might be the D (5 bases). The germline V gene has CDR1 MNHNY and CDR2 SVGAGI (reference sequence). The CDR3 covers 15 residues. V gave up 6 bases and J gave up 1 base, with 12 bases separating them. The CDR3 here is CASSPRDGNTGELFF. The CDR3 bases are TGTGCCAGCAGCCCCAGGGATGGGAACACCGGGGAGCTGTTTTTT.

The chain employs TRBV7-9 and TRBJ1-6; no clear D gene. This CDR3 region has 15 residues. Deletions cut 5 bases from V and 4 bases from J, with 12 bases between. Germline V gene sequence: CDR1 SEHNR, CDR2 FQNEAQ (reference sequence). In nucleotides, the CDR3 is TGTGCCAGCAGCCCAGGTGAAAATTATAATTCACCCCTCCACTTT. Encoded protein: CASSPGENYNSPLHF.

This clonotype was counted ten times or more. In DNA, the CDR3 is TGTGCCAGCAGCACTAGGAAGACAGACCTCTCCTATAATTCACCCCTCCACTTT. Encoded protein: CASSTRKTDLSYNSPLHF. This chain connects TRBV7-2 to TRBJ1-6, with TRBD1 as a possible D gene (5 bases). Germline CDR1 reads SGHTA; CDR2 reads FQGNSA. Trimming took off 5 bases at V and 0 bases at J, with 17 bases between the two ends. The length of the CDR3 is 18 residues. The full variable domain, completed using reference TRBV7-2 and TRBJ1-6, is GAGVSQSPSNKVTEKGKDVELRCDPISGHTALYWYRQSLGQGLEFLIYFQGNSAPDKSGLPSDRFSAERTGGSVSTLTIQRTQQEDSAVYLCASSTRKTDLSYNSPLHFGNGTRLTVT.

This clonotype was seen ten or more times. J is TRBJ2-3 and V is TRBV6-1; D might be TRBD2 (5 bases). CDR1 is MNHNS, CDR2 SASEGT, per germline. The CDR3 runs to 15 residues. V lost 7 bases, J lost 0 bases, and 14 bases lay in between. The CDR3 nucleotides are TGTGCCAGCAAGACCAGCGGCACTAGCACAGATACGCAGTATTTT. Its protein is CASKTSGTSTDTQYF.

This clonotype was seen only a few times. This rearrangement joins TRBV10-3 to TRBJ2-5; possibly TRBD2 for D (6 bases). CDR1 is ENHRY and CDR2 is SYGVKD in the germline V gene. The CDR3 extends over 13 amino acids. V gave up 6 bases and J gave up 5 bases, with 13 bases separating them. CDR3 bases: TGTGCCATCAGAGATAGCGGCTTGGAGACCCAGTACTTC. Encoded protein: CAIRDSGLETQYF.

The CDR3 loop is CSVLLGQGVNQPQHF. For the CDR3, the DNA is TGCAGCGTTTTGCTTGGCCAGGGGGTAAATCAGCCCCAGCATTTT. V gene TRBV29-1 combines with J gene TRBJ1-5; 7 bases line up with TRBD1. The CDR3 runs 15 residues. V shed 5 bases and J 4 bases; nucleotides not matched to a gene: 11. Germline V gene data show CDR1 as SQVTM and CDR2 as ANQGSEA. Looking up the rest from reference TRBV29-1 and TRBJ1-5 gives the full variable domain: SAVISQKPSRDICQRGTSLTIQCQVDSQVTMMFWYRQQPGQSLTLIATANQGSEATYESGFVIDKFPISRPNLTFSTLTVSNMSPEDSSIYLCSVLLGQGVNQPQHFGDGTRLSIL.